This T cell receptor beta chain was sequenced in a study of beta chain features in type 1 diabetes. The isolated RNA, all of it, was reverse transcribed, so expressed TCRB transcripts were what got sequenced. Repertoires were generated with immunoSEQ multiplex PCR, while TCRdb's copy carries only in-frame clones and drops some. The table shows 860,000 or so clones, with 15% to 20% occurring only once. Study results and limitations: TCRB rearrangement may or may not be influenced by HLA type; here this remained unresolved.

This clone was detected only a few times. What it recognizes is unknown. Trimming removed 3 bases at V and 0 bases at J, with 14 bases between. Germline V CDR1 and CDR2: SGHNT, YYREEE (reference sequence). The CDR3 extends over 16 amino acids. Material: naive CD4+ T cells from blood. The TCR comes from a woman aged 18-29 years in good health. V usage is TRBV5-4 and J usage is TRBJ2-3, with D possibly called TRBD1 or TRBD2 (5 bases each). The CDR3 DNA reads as TGTGCCAGCAGCTCGAAGAGGGGCGGGAGCACAGATACGCAGTATTTT. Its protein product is CASSSKRGGSTDTQYF.